The rows below give T cell receptor beta chains drawn from one sample of a study of spatial heterogeneity in lung cancer. TCRdb fed the 5' RACE reads into MiXCR, producing one record per CDR3 protein. The table shows around 120,000 distinct CDR3 sequences, with about 12% occurring only once. The source material was PBMCs, sampled at follow-up. Receptors were obtained from a male donor with early-stage non-small cell lung cancer. The CDR3 runs from the conserved cysteine through the conserved F or W. The D gene is left open where the match is weak. For some rows the clone size is stated as once, few or many, or as a class when expanded; others skip it.

>-|TRBV30|TRBJ1-4|16|-
TGTGCCTGGAGTGTATATCAGGGGAGAACTAATGAAAAACTGTTTTTT
CAWSVYQGRTNEKLFF
>-|TRBV20-1|TRBJ2-7|10|many
TGCAGTGCTAGCGGGACGGAGCAGTACTTC
CSASGTEQYF
>TRBD1|TRBV20-1|TRBJ2-7|13|few
TGCAGTGCTAGAGGGGACAGGGTCTACGAGCAGTACTTC
CSARGDRVYEQYF
>-|TRBV7-2|TRBJ2-5|15|many
TGTGCCAGTTCAGCTTTGGGGGGCCAGTGGGAGACCCAGTACTTC
CASSALGGQWETQYF
>-|TRBV5-1|TRBJ2-7|13|few
TGCGCCAGCAGCTTCAGTAGCTCCTACGAGCAGTACTTC
CASSFSSSYEQYF
>TRBD1|TRBV27|TRBJ2-3|15|few
TGTGCCAGCAGTTTCTCTCCCGGGACAGGGGATACGCAGTATTTT
CASSFSPGTGDTQYF
>TRBD2|TRBV9|TRBJ2-1|15|-
TGTGCCAGCAGCGTCTCCGGGACTAGCCCCAATGAGCAGTTCTTC
CASSVSGTSPNEQFF
>-|TRBV6-5|TRBJ1-5|13|-
TGTGCCAGCGGACAGTTTAACAATCAGCCCCAGCATTTT
CASGQFNNQPQHF
>TRBD2|TRBV2|TRBJ2-7|17|many
TGTGCCAGCAGTTGGGGTCTAGCGGGGCGAAGCTCCTACGAGCAGTACTTC
CASSWGLAGRSSYEQYF
>TRBD1|TRBV5-4|TRBJ2-5|15|many
TGTGCCAGCAGCGGGGAGGCAGGGGGCACGGAGACCCAGTACTTC
CASSGEAGGTETQYF
>TRBD1|TRBV4-1|TRBJ2-5|16|few
TGCGCCAGCAGCCAAGGAGCCTCAGGGGGCTCGGAGACCCAGTACTTC
CASSQGASGGSETQYF
>TRBD2|TRBV7-2|TRBJ2-5|16|few
TGTGCCAGCAGCTTAGCAGGGACTAGCGGGCAAGAGACCCAGTACTTC
CASSLAGTSGQETQYF
>-|TRBV24-1|TRBJ1-5|14|many
TGTGCCACCAGTTCTCCAGGGGTCAATCAGCCCCAGCATTTT
CATSSPGVNQPQHF
>-|TRBV6-1|TRBJ2-1|17|-
TGTGCCAGCAGTGAAGCGTTGTGGGCTACTTCAGGTAATGAGCAGTTCTTC
CASSEALWATSGNEQFF
>-|TRBV7-2|TRBJ2-3|17|many
TGTGCCAGCAGCTTAAAACCCGGGGGCTACAACACAGATACGCAGTATTTT
CASSLKPGGYNTDTQYF
>-|TRBV15|TRBJ2-2|12|-
TGTGCCACCAGAAGGGACGCCGGGGAGCTGTTTTTT
CATRRDAGELFF
>-|TRBV5-1|TRBJ2-1|12|-
TGCGCCAGCAGCTTGGAGGACAGTGAGCAGTTCTTC
CASSLEDSEQFF
>TRBD1|TRBV5-1|TRBJ2-3|14|-
TGCGCCAGCAGCACGGACAGGGGCACAGATACGCAGTATTTT
CASSTDRGTDTQYF
>-|TRBV29-1|TRBJ1-2|14|many
TGCAGCGTTTCCCGACAGACAGCTAACTATGGCTACACCTTC
CSVSRQTANYGYTF
>TRBD2|TRBV5-1|TRBJ2-1|15|few
TGCGCCAGCAGCTTGGCTAGCGGGGGGCCCGGTGAGCAGTTCTTC
CASSLASGGPGEQFF
>-|TRBV7-2|TRBJ1-3|15|few
TGTGCCAGCAGCCGCGGGACATCCTCTGGAAACACCATATATTTT
CASSRGTSSGNTIYF
>-|TRBV4-2|TRBJ1-4|16|-
TGTGCCAGCAGCCAAGATTTCGGGATCGGGGATGAAAAACTGTTTTTT
CASSQDFGIGDEKLFF
>-|TRBV5-1|TRBJ2-2|15|few
TGCGCCAGCAGCTTCGGGACATCGGTAGGCGGGGAGCTGTTTTTT
CASSFGTSVGGELFF
>-|TRBV3-1|TRBJ2-5|15|-
TGTGCCAGCAGCCAAGCGGGATACCCCCAAGAGACCCAGTACTTC
CASSQAGYPQETQYF
>TRBD1|TRBV20-1|TRBJ1-2|13|few
TGCAGTGCTAGAGAGGGGACAGTCTATGGCTACACCTTC
CSAREGTVYGYTF
>TRBD2|TRBV7-2|TRBJ2-5|16|few
TGTGCCAGCAGCTCTGCCCGACTAGCAGATAGAGAGACCCAGTACTTC
CASSSARLADRETQYF
>-|TRBV28|TRBJ1-5|18|-
TGTGCCAGCAGTTTATCCCCACTTAGGGGTTTAGGGAATCAGCCCCAGCATTTT
CASSLSPLRGLGNQPQHF
>TRBD1|TRBV28|TRBJ1-5|15|many
TGTGCCAGCAGTTCGACAGGGGACGGGAGTCGTCCCCAGCATTTT
CASSSTGDGSRPQHF
>-|TRBV28|TRBJ2-1|11|few
TGTGCCAGCAGTTTAGGGGACCAGCAGTTCTTC
CASSLGDQQFF
>-|TRBV20-1|TRBJ2-5|14|few
TGCAGTGCTAGAGCAGCACAGCAGCAAGAGACCCAGTACTTC
CSARAAQQQETQYF
>-|TRBV5-1|TRBJ1-6|15|few
TGCGCCAGCAGCCCCTCAGGCCGAGCAGGTTCACCCCTCCACTTT
CASSPSGRAGSPLHF
>-|TRBV5-1|TRBJ1-1|16|many
TGCGCCAGCAGCTTGTCATTGGCCGGGGGAGGAACTGAAGCTTTCTTT
CASSLSLAGGGTEAFF
>-|TRBV20-1|TRBJ1-6|11|-
TGCAGTGCCGGCGAGGGTTCACCCCTCCACTTT
CSAGEGSPLHF
>TRBD2|TRBV5-1|TRBJ2-2|18|-
TGCGCCAGCAGCTTGCAGGGGACTAGCGGGTGGAACACCGGGGAGCTGTTTTTT
CASSLQGTSGWNTGELFF
>TRBD1|TRBV7-9|TRBJ1-1|15|few
TGTGCCAGCAGCTCCCACCTGGACAGGGGCACTGAAGCTTTCTTT
CASSSHLDRGTEAFF
>-|TRBV2|TRBJ1-1|12|few
TGTGCCAGCAGCCGGGATCGGACTGAAGCTTTCTTT
CASSRDRTEAFF
>-|TRBV28|TRBJ1-3|12|many
TGTGCCAGCTGTGTCGCTGGAAACACCATATATTTT
CASCVAGNTIYF
>-|TRBV29-1|TRBJ1-2|14|many
TGCAGCGGCTCGCAGAAGATTTGGATCTATGGCTACACCTTC
CSGSQKIWIYGYTF
>-|TRBV27|TRBJ2-1|14|-
TGTGCCAGCAGTCCACAGGGGAGGTACAATGAGCAGTTCTTC
CASSPQGRYNEQFF
>-|TRBV20-1|TRBJ2-3|14|few
TGCAGTGCTAGAGATGTGGGGGGCGCAGATACGCAGTATTTT
CSARDVGGADTQYF
>-|TRBV7-2|TRBJ2-5|15|-
TGTGCCAGCAGCTTAACGTTGGGTGTCGGAGAGACCCAGTACTTC
CASSLTLGVGETQYF
>-|TRBV5-1|TRBJ2-1|15|once
TGCGCCAGCAGCTTGCAGGGCCGGTGGGACAATGAGCAGTTCTTC
CASSLQGRWDNEQFF
>-|TRBV2|TRBJ2-7|15|-
TGTGCCAGCAGTATCGTGGGCGGGGGCGACGCCGAGCAGTACTTC
CASSIVGGGDAEQYF
>-|TRBV2|TRBJ1-1|13|few
TGTGCCAGCAGTGAATCAGGACTCCCCGAAGCTTTCTTT
CASSESGLPEAFF
>-|TRBV27|TRBJ2-7|14|-
TGTGCCAGCAGTTCCGCCCGGGGAACTCGAGAGCAGTACTTC
CASSSARGTREQYF
>TRBD2|TRBV2|TRBJ2-3|16|many
TGTGCCAGCAAAGCGGGGGGGCGTCTGGGCACAGATACGCAGTATTTT
CASKAGGRLGTDTQYF
>TRBD1|TRBV20-1|TRBJ2-7|14|-
TGCAGTGCTAGAACGCTAGACAGGGGGTACGAGCAGTACTTC
CSARTLDRGYEQYF
>TRBD2|TRBV12-3/TRBV12-4|TRBJ2-5|16|-
TGTGCCAGCAGCCGTATTACCGGGGGGGCCATTGAGACCCAGTACTTC
CASSRITGGAIETQYF
>-|TRBV7-2|TRBJ2-1|14|many
TGTGCCAGCAGCCCCCGGACCCAACTCAATGAGCAGTTCTTC
CASSPRTQLNEQFF
>TRBD1|TRBV10-1|TRBJ2-7|14|many
TGCGCCAGCAGTGAGTGGGTCGACAGGGACGAGCAGTACTTC
CASSEWVDRDEQYF
>TRBD2|TRBV12-5|TRBJ2-1|21|-
TGTGCTAGTGGTTTGGGACGTAGAGGACTAGCGGGGGGTGCGTCCTACAATGAGCAGTTCTTC
CASGLGRRGLAGGASYNEQFF
>-|TRBV7-2|TRBJ2-1|15|few
TGTGCCAGCAGCTTAGGAAGGGCGGGTTACAATGAGCAGTTCTTC
CASSLGRAGYNEQFF
>TRBD1|TRBV6-5|TRBJ2-7|14|few
TGTGCCAGCAGCTGGGGGACAGGCGTTGACGAGCAGTACTTC
CASSWGTGVDEQYF
>TRBD1|TRBV15|TRBJ2-1|16|-
TGTGCCACCAGCACGAACAGGGGACGGCTCTACAATGAGCAGTTCTTC
CATSTNRGRLYNEQFF